Each of the 18 T cell receptor beta chains below was sequenced from the same sample in a study of blood T cells in healthy people across ages. It was with a sample-barcoded 5' primer and a J-beta primer mix that a second PCR of about 7 to 12 cycles was run. In TCRdb, the 5' RACE reads were re-called with MiXCR into one record per CDR3 protein. The sample contains about 1.8 million distinct CDR3 sequences, 49% of which appear only once. Sequencing was performed on blood. All receptors derive from a woman between 40 and 50 years old in good health.

This clonotype came up a few times. The chain recombines TRBV20-1 with TRBJ2-7; 8 positions match TRBD1. This CDR3 spans 15 amino acids. Germline CDR1 reads DFQATT; CDR2 reads SNEGSKA (reference sequence). J lost 6 bases, V lost 2 bases, and 12 bases had no gene match. CDR3 DNA: TGCAGTGCTAGATCTCATGCCCCGGACAGGGTCGAGCAGTACTTC. Translated, it gives CSARSHAPDRVEQYF.

A note on this clonotype: The junction departs from the called germline gene at one end, perhaps through a read error. V is TRBV7-2 and J is TRBJ2-7; no reliable D call. CDR1 and CDR2 from the germline V gene are SGHTA and FQGNSA. The CDR3 has 13 residues. The CDR3 loop is CASSLAHSYERYF. CDR3 DNA: TGTGCCAGCAGCTTAGCACACTCCTACGAGCGGTACTTC.

This clonotype has only a few counts. This chain links TRBV28 with TRBJ2-5; D not resolved. Trimming shortened V by 5 bases and J by 5 bases, and 18 bases separated the two germline ends. CDR1 MDHEN and CDR2 SYDVKM come from the germline V gene. The CDR3 has 15 amino acids. CDR3 nucleotide sequence: TGTGCCAGCAGTCCAACGGTTGTGGGTTCGGAGACCCAGTACTTC. The encoded protein is CASSPTVVGSETQYF.

This clonotype was counted once. V gene TRBV18 combines with J gene TRBJ1-6; 7 bases align to TRBD1. The CDR3 spans 14 residues. From germline, CDR1 is KGHSH and CDR2 LQKENI. J lost 9 bases, V lost 1 base, and 3 bases had no gene match. The CDR3 reads CASSPQGASSPLHF. The CDR3 nucleotides are TGTGCCAGCTCACCACAGGGGGCTAGTTCACCCCTCCACTTT.

This clonotype was detected only a few times. CDR3 loop: CASSLDTLRFF. The CDR3 DNA reads as TGTGCCAGCAGCTTGGACACCCTACGGTTCTTC. V and J are TRBV7-2 and TRBJ2-1; D might be TRBD1 (5 bases). The CDR3 is made up of 11 amino acids. Germline assignment: CDR1 SGHTA and CDR2 FQGNSA. The V end lost 3 bases, the J end lost 15 bases, and 12 bases lay between the germline ends.

The chain couples TRBV6-5 to TRBJ1-2; D possibly corresponds to TRBD1 (6 bases). Looked up from germline, CDR1 is MNHEY and CDR2 is SVGAGI. The V and J ends lost 4 bases and 8 bases respectively, with 14 bases between them. This CDR3 has 13 residues. Here the CDR3 DNA reads TGTGCCAGCAGTTTTTCACGACAGGTCGGCTACACCTTC. Its protein product is CASSFSRQVGYTF.

This clonotype has just a few counts. This chain joins TRBV11-2 and TRBJ2-4; D unresolved. Trimming pared 1 base from V and 15 bases from J, leaving 16 bases between. CDR3 length equals 13 residues. Germline CDR1 is SGHAT and CDR2 is FQNNGV. DNA of the CDR3: TGTGCCAGCAGCTTAGTTCGGTCCAACGCTCGGTACTTC. This encodes CASSLVRSNARYF.

This clonotype was observed a handful of times. The chain carries TRBV7-9 and TRBJ2-1; D may be TRBD1 (6 bases). The J call may be wrong; the DNA end is better matched by TRBJ2-7. CDR3 size: 13 residues. In germline, CDR1 is SEHNR, CDR2 FQNEAQ (reference sequence). Here the CDR3 DNA reads TGTGCCACCGGGCAGGGGCTTTCGTACGAGCAGTACTTC. Residues: CATGQGLSYEQYF.

This clonotype was counted a few times. This chain uses TRBV7-3 with TRBJ2-4, with D perhaps TRBD2 (6 bases). The V and J ends lost 2 bases and 6 bases respectively, with 14 bases between them. CDR3 length: 15 amino acids. Germline CDR1 SGHTA, CDR2 FQGTGA. The chain's CDR3 is CASSLDGGFGNIQYF. CDR3 nucleotides: TGTGCCAGCAGCTTAGATGGGGGGTTTGGAAACATTCAGTACTTC.

This chain connects TRBV4-2 to TRBJ2-5; possibly TRBD1 or TRBD2 for D (6 bases each). Germline V gives CDR1 LGHNA, CDR2 YNFKEQ. This CDR3 is built from 16 residues. V lost 2 bases and J 5 bases, leaving 18 bases between the germline ends. CDR3 amino acids: CASSQIPGARGETQYF. The CDR3 DNA reads as TGTGCCAGCAGCCAAATACCAGGGGCACGGGGGGAGACCCAGTACTTC.

This clonotype has a single count. The V gene is TRBV7-2, the J gene TRBJ2-3; maybe TRBD2 (6 bases). From germline, CDR1 is SGHTA and CDR2 FQGNSA. V was clipped by 0 bases and J by 6 bases, with 19 bases between them. The CDR3 contains 17 residues. The CDR3 DNA follows: TGTGCCAGCAGCTTAGCCCTAGCGTGGGGATTCCAGGATACGCAGTATTTT. Its translation: CASSLALAWGFQDTQYF.

This chain connects TRBV15 to TRBJ2-4; either TRBD1 or TRBD2 may fit D (6 bases each). Near its end, the DNA agrees better with TRBJ2-7, so the J call may be wrong. Germline CDR1 LNHNV, CDR2 YYDKDF (reference sequence). The CDR3 sequence is 16 residues long. CDR3 nucleotide sequence: TGTGCCACCAGGGAAGATGGGGGGCGATCTGTGGGCGAGCAGTACTTC. Its protein product is CATREDGGRSVGEQYF.

The chain has TRBV4-2 and TRBJ2-3, with 11 bases lining up with TRBD2. CDR1 is LGHNA, CDR2 YNFKEQ, per germline. This CDR3 spans 16 amino acids. V shed 4 bases, J shed 5 bases, and the junction held 8 bases outside the gene matches. The CDR3 loop is CASSPATSGGLDTQYF. CDR3 sequence (DNA): TGTGCCAGCAGCCCAGCTACTAGCGGGGGTTTAGATACGCAGTATTTT.

To note about this clonotype: This clone may be a read error of a much larger clone one base away. The chain uses TRBV7-3 and TRBJ2-1; D is possibly TRBD1 or TRBD2 (5 bases each). In germline, CDR1 is SGHTA, CDR2 FQGTGA. This CDR3 is 13 amino acids long. V shed 5 bases and J shed 6 bases, with 11 bases lying between them. DNA of the CDR3: TGTGCCAGCAGCATAGGGGACGGCAATGAGCAGTTCTTC. Residues: CASSIGDGNEQFF.

The chain employs TRBV20-1 and TRBJ2-1; D may be TRBD1 (6 bases). The CDR3 totals 12 residues. Between the trimmed V and J ends, which lost 5 bases and 12 bases, there was a span of 17 bases. Germline V gives CDR1 DFQATT, CDR2 SNEGSKA (reference sequence). CDR3 DNA sequence: TGCAGTGCTCTAACGAGCGGACAGATGCAGTTCTTC. This codes for CSALTSGQMQFF.

V gene TRBV7-3 combines with J gene TRBJ2-1; D possibly corresponds to TRBD2 (7 bases). The CDR3 is 17 amino acids. Germline assignment: CDR1 SGHTA and CDR2 FQGTGA. V was trimmed by 1 base and J by 12 bases, leaving 25 bases between them. DNA for the CDR3: TGTGCCAGCAGCTTAAAGGGGGAACGAGCGGGACCCGGAGGGCAGTTCTTC. It specifies CASSLKGERAGPGGQFF.

The V and J genes are TRBV7-2 and TRBJ2-3; 13 bases are shared with TRBD2. V lost 10 bases and J lost 2; bases outside the gene matches: 6. Per the germline V gene, CDR1 is SGHTA and CDR2 is FQGNSA. The CDR3 runs 15 residues. CDR3: CATRTSGGFTDTQYF. CDR3 coding DNA: TGTGCCACTCGGACTAGCGGGGGTTTCACAGATACGCAGTATTTT. Looking up the rest from reference TRBV7-2 and TRBJ2-3 gives the full variable domain: GAGVSQSPSNKVTEKGKDVELRCDPISGHTALYWYRQSLGQGLEFLIYFQGNSAPDKSGLPSDRFSAERTGGSVSTLTIQRTQQEDSAVYLCATRTSGGFTDTQYFGPGTRLTVL.

The chain combines TRBV7-2 with TRBJ2-3; D is perhaps TRBD1 (5 bases). The germline CDR1 and CDR2 sequences are SGHTA and FQGNSA. V lost 7 bases and J 2 bases, leaving 13 bases between the germline ends. The CDR3 loop spans 14 amino acids. Written as DNA, the CDR3 is TGTGCCAGCACCTTCGACAGACTCACAGATACGCAGTATTTT. This gives the protein CASTFDRLTDTQYF. The full variable domain, with the rest looked up from reference TRBV7-2 and TRBJ2-3, is GAGVSQSPSNKVTEKGKDVELRCDPISGHTALYWYRQSLGQGLEFLIYFQGNSAPDKSGLPSDRFSAERTGGSVSTLTIQRTQQEDSAVYLCASTFDRLTDTQYFGPGTRLTVL.